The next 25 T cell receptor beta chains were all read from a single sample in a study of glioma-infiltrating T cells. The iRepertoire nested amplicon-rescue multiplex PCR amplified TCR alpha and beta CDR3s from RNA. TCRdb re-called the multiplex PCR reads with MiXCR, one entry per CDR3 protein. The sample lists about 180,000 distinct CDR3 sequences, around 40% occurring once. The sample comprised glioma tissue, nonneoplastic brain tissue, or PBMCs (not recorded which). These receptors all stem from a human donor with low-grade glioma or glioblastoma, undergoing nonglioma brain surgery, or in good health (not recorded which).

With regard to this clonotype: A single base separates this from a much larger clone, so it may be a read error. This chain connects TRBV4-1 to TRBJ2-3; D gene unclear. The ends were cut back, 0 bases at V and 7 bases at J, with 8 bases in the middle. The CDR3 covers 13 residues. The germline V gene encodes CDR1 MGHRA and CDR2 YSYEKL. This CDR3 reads CASSQEDMNTQYF. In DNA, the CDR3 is TGCGCCAGCAGCCAAGAGGATATGAATACGCAGTATTTT.

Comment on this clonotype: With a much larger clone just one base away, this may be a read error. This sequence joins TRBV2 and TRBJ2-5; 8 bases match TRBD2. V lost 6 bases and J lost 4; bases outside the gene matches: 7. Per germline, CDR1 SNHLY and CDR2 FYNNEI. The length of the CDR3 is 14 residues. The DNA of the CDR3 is TGTGCCAGCAGCTCCGGGACTAGTGGAGAGACCCAGTACTTC. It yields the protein CASSSGTSGETQYF.

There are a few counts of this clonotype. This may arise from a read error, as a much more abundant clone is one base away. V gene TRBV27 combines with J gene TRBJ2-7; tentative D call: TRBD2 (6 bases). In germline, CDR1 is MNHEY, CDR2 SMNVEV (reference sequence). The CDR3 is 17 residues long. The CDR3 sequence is CASSTTKGDLANYEKYF. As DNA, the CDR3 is TGTGCCAGCAGTACGACAAAAGGGGACTTAGCGAACTACGAGAAGTACTTC.

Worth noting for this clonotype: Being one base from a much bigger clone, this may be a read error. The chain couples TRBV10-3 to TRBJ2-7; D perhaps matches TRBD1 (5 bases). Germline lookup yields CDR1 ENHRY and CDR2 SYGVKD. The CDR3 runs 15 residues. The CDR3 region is CAISPHDSYSYGQYF. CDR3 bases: TGTGCCATCAGTCCACATGACAGTTACTCCTACGGGCAGTACTTC.

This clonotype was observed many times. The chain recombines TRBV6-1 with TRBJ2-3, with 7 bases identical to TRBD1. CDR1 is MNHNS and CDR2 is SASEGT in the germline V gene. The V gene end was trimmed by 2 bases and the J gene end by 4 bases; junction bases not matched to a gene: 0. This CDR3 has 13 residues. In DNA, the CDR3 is TGTGCCAGCAGTGAACAGGGGGCAGATACGCAGTATTTT. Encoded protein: CASSEQGADTQYF.

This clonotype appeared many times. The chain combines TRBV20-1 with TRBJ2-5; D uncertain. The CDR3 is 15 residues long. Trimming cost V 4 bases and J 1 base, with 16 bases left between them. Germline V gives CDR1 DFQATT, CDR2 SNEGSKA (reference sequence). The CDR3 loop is CSAILVVGLQETQYF. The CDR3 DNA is TGCAGTGCTATTTTAGTAGTCGGCCTCCAAGAGACCCAGTACTTC.

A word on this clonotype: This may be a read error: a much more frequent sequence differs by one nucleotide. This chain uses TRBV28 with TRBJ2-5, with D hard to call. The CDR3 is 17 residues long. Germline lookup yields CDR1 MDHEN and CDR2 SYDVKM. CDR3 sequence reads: CASGLSPRLPKLETQYF. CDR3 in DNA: TGTGCCAGCGGTTTAAGCCCGAGGCTCCCCAAACTTGAGACCCAGTACTTC. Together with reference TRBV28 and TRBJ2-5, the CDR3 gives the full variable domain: DVKVTQSSRYLVKRTGEKVFLECVQDMDHENMFWYRQDPGLGLRLIYFSYDVKMKEKGDIPEGYSVSREKKERFSLILESASTNQTSMYLCASGLSPRLPKLETQYFGPGTRLLVL.

The DNA for the CDR3 is TGCAGCGTGGACGGCTTGACGAGCACCGGGGAGCTGTTTTTT. The encoded protein is CSVDGLTSTGELFF. The chain joins TRBV29-1 to TRBJ2-2; D unresolved. Trimming shortened V by 6 bases and J by 4 bases, and 15 bases separated the two germline ends. The CDR3 consists of 14 residues. Germline CDR1 and CDR2: SQVTM and ANQGSEA.

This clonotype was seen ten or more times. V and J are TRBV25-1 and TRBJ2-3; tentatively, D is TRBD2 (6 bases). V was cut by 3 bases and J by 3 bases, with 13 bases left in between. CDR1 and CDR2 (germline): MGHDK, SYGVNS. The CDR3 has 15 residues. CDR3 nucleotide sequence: TGTGCCAGCAGTGACCCCGGGAGAGGAACAGATACGCAGTATTTT. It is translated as CASSDPGRGTDTQYF. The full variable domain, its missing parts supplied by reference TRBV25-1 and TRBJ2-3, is EADIYQTPRYLVIGTGKKITLECSQTMGHDKMYWYQQDPGMELHLIHYSYGVNSTEKGDLSSESTVSRIRTEHFPLTLESARPSHTSQYLCASSDPGRGTDTQYFGPGTRLTVL.

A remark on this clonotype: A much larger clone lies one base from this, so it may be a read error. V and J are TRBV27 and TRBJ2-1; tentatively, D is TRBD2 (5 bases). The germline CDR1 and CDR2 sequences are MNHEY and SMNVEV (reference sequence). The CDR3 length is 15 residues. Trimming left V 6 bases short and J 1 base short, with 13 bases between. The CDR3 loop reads CASRSGSSSYNEQFF. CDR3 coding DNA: TGTGCCAGCAGGAGCGGCAGCTCATCCTACAATGAGCAGTTCTTC.

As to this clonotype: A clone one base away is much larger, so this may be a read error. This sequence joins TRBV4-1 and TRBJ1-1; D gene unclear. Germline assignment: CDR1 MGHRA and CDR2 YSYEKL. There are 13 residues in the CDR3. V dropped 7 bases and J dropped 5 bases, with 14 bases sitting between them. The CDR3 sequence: CASILGVVTEAFF. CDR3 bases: TGCGCCAGCATCCTCGGAGTAGTAACTGAAGCTTTCTTT.

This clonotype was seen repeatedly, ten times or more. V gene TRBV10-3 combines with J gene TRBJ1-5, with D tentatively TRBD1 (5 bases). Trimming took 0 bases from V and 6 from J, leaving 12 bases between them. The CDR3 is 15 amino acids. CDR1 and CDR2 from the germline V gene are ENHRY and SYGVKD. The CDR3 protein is CAISESAGMVQPQHF. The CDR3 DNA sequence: TGTGCCATCAGTGAGTCTGCAGGGATGGTTCAGCCCCAGCATTTT.

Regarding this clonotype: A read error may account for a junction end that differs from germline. The CDR3 DNA follows: TGTGCCAGCAGCCAAGACGCAGGGGGCAGCCAGCGCCAGCATTTT. It is translated as CASSQDAGGSQRQHF. The genes are TRBV4-2 and TRBJ1-5, with 8 bases aligning to TRBD1. CDR3 length: 15 amino acids. Germline loops: CDR1 LGHNA, CDR2 YNFKEQ.

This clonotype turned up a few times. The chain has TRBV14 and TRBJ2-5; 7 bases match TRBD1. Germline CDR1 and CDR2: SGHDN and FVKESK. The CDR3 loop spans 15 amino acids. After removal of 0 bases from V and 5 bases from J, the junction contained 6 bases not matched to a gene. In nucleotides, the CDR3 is TGTGCCAGCAGCCAAGAACTACAGGGGTTCGAGACCCAGTACTTC. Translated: CASSQELQGFETQYF.

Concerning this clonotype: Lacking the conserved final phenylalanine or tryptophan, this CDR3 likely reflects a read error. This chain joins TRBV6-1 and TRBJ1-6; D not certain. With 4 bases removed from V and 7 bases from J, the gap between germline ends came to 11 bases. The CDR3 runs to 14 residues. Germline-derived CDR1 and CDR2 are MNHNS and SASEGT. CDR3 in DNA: TGTGCCAGCAGTGCGGGAGATGGGAATTCACCCCTCCACTTA. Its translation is CASSAGDGNSPLHL.

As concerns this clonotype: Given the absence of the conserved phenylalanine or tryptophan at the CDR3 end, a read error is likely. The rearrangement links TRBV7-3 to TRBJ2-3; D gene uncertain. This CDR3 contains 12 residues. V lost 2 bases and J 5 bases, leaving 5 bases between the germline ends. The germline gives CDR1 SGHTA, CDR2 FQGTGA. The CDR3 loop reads CASSLPGDTQYI. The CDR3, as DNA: TGTGCCAGCAGCTTACCAGGAGATACGCAGTATATT.

CDR3 protein: CASRYRGTHEQYF. In nucleotides, the CDR3 is TGTGCCAGCAGATACAGGGGAACCCACGAGCAGTACTTC. The gene calls are TRBV19 and TRBJ2-7; TRBD1 agrees at 7 bases. With 9 bases clipped from V and 5 bases from J, the junction kept 10 bases outside the gene matches. The CDR3 contains 13 residues. Germline loops: CDR1 LNHDA, CDR2 SQIVND (reference sequence).

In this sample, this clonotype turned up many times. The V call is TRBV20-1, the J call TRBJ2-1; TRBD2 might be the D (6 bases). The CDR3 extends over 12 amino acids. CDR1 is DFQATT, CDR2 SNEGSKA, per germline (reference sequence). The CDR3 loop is CSAGSGVHEQFF. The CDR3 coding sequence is TGCAGCGCCGGCTCGGGGGTCCATGAGCAGTTCTTC.

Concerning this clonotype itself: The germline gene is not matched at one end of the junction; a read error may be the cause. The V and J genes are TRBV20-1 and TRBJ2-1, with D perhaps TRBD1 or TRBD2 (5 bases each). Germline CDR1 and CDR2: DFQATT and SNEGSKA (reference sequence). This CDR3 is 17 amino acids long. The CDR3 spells CSARAPWGRSSYNEHFF. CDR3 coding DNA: TGCAGTGCTAGAGCACCTTGGGGGAGATCTTCCTACAATGAGCACTTCTTC.

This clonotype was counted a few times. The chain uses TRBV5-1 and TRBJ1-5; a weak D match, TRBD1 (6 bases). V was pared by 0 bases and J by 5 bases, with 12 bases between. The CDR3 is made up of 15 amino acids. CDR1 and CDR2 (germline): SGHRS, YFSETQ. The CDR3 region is CASSLDTGIDQPQHF. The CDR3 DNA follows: TGCGCCAGCAGCTTGGATACAGGGATCGATCAGCCCCAGCATTTT.

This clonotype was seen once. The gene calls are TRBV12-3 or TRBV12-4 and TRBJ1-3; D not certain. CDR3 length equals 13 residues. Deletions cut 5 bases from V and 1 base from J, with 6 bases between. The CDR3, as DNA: TGTGCCAGCAGTGGCCATTCTGGAAACACCATATATTTT. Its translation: CASSGHSGNTIYF.

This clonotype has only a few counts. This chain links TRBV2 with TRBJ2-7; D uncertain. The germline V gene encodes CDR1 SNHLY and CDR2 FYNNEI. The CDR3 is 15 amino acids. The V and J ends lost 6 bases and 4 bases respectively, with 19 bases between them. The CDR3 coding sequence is TGTGCCAGCAGGGTCCCCGGTACACTATATTACGAGCAGTACTTC. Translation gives CASRVPGTLYYEQYF.

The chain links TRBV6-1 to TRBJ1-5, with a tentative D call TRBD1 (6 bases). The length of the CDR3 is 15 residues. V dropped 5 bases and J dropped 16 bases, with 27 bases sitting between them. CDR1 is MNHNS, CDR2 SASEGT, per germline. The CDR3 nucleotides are TGTGCCAGCAGTACAGGGTTGGTTAGCAATCAGCTCCATCATTTT. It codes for CASSTGLVSNQLHHF.

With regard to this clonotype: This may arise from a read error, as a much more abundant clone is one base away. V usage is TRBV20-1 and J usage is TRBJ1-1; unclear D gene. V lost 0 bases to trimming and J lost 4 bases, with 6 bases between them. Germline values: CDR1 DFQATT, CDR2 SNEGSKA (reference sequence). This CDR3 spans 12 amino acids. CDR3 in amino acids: CSARDQFTEAFF. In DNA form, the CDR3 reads TGCAGTGCTAGAGATCAATTCACTGAAGCTTTCTTT.

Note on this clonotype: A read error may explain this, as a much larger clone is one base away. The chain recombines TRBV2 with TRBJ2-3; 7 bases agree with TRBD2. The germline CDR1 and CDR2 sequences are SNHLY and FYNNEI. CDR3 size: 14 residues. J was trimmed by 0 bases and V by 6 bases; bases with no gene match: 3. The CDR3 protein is CASSAAGSTDTQYF. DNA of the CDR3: TGTGCCAGCAGCGCAGCGGGAAGCACAGATACGCAGTATTTT. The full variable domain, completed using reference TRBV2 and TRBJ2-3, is EPEVTQTPSHQVTQMGQEVILRCVPISNHLYFYWYRQILGQKVEFLVSFYNNEISEKSEIFDDQFSVERPDGSNFTLKIRSTKLEDSAMYFCASSAAGSTDTQYFGPGTRLTVL.